The entry that follows covers one TCR beta chain sequence. This entry belongs to a study of blood T cell repertoires in COVID-19. Study-level information: The study drew acute and convalescent COVID-19 samples from the United States, Italy and Spain.

Trimming took off 1 base at V and 8 bases at J, with 13 bases between the two ends. CDR1 and CDR2 from the germline V gene are SGDLS and YYNGEE. The CDR3 runs to 14 residues. As handled by the study authors: Estimation of nucleated cell counts relied on the amplification of reference gene primers. The protocol was immunoSEQ multiplex PCR, while the TCRdb copy is restricted to in-frame clones and leaves out a portion. Clonal size and the V and J genes are those of that table, whereas D and trimming came from the DNA. The sample contains a few hundred thousand clones, around 83% of which appear only once.

Sequencing used peripheral blood. The V call is TRBV9, the J call TRBJ2-1; perhaps TRBD2 as D (5 bases). This TCR was sampled from a man aged 50-60 years with active or convalescent COVID-19. The CDR3 bases are TGTGCCAGCAGCGTAATAGGGAGATGGGATGAGCAGTTCTTC. Translating it yields CASSVIGRWDEQFF.